The rows below give T cell receptor beta chains drawn from one sample of a study of TIL therapy for anti-PD-1-resistant metastatic lung cancer. Libraries were prepared by immunoSEQ multiplex PCR; TCRdb keeps only in-frame clonotypes and omits some of them. Among just under 60,000 clones listed, around 79% were seen once. This material consisted of blood, taken at baseline. Receptors were obtained from a person between 25 and 79 years old with non-small cell lung cancer. Each CDR3 is given with its conserved first and last residue. A D gene is named only where the DNA matches it firmly. Size is stated for part of the rows, as once, few or many counts, or as a class when the clone is expanded.

J,size,V,D,CDR3,DNA
TRBJ1-4,.,TRBV10-1,.,CASSEKRVGEKLFF,TGCGCCAGCAGTGAGAAAAGGGTTGGGGAAAAACTGTTTTTT
TRBJ2-1,.,TRBV19,TRBD2,CASSTGTRGYNEQFF,TGTGCCAGTAGTACCGGGACTAGGGGATACAATGAGCAGTTCTTC
TRBJ1-2,.,TRBV28,.,CASSYTHGYYGYTF,TGTGCCAGCAGTTATACACATGGGTACTATGGCTACACCTTC
TRBJ2-1,.,TRBV11-1,TRBD2,CASSSTSGSSYNEQFF,TGTGCCAGCAGCTCAACTAGCGGAAGCTCCTACAATGAGCAGTTCTTC
TRBJ2-3,.,TRBV6-4,TRBD2,CASSDRGLAGNTDTQYF,TGTGCCAGCAGTGACCGAGGACTAGCGGGAAACACAGATACGCAGTATTTT
TRBJ2-3,.,TRBV11-3,.,CAHNGATDTQYF,TGTGCCCACAACGGGGCCACAGATACGCAGTATTTT
TRBJ2-7,.,TRBV19,.,CASSITAASPYEQYF,TGTGCCAGTAGTATAACGGCCGCCTCCCCCTACGAGCAGTACTTC
TRBJ1-2,many,TRBV5-1,.,CASSLAIGFGYTF,TGCGCCAGCAGCTTGGCCATAGGGTTTGGCTACACCTTC
TRBJ1-4,.,TRBV4-1,TRBD1,CASSQEPSGGSNEKLFF,TGCGCCAGCAGCCAAGAACCGTCAGGGGGCTCGAATGAAAAACTGTTTTTT
TRBJ1-1,.,TRBV6-1,.,CASSGALGGASFF,TGTGCCAGCAGTGGGGCCTTGGGGGGGGCGTCTTTCTTT
TRBJ1-1,.,TRBV6-6,.,CASSYMGIGSTEAFF,TGTGCCAGCAGTTATATGGGTATTGGGTCCACTGAAGCTTTCTTT
TRBJ2-7,.,TRBV27,.,CASSLKSGGRLDSYEQYF,TGTGCCAGCAGTTTAAAGTCAGGAGGGCGGCTTGATTCCTACGAGCAGTACTTC
TRBJ1-4,once,TRBV5-1,.,CASSLGGGATNEKLFF,TGCGCCAGCAGCTTGGGGGGCGGTGCAACTAATGAAAAACTGTTTTTT
TRBJ2-7,.,TRBV21-1,.,CASSVRTGTGYEQYF,TGTGCCAGCAGCGTACGGACAGGGACGGGGTACGAGCAGTACTTC
TRBJ2-7,.,TRBV4-3,TRBD2,CASSQGASGFLYEQYF,TGCGCCAGCAGCCAAGGCGCTAGCGGGTTCCTCTACGAGCAGTACTTC
TRBJ2-1,.,TRBV6-5,.,CASSYYRPGEQFF,TGTGCCAGCAGTTACTATCGACCGGGGGAGCAGTTCTTC
TRBJ1-1,few,TRBV18,.,CASSRADDSEAFF,TGTGCCAGCTCACGCGCAGATGACTCTGAAGCTTTCTTT
TRBJ2-1,.,TRBV5-1,TRBD2,CASSLLAGGYNEQFF,TGCGCCAGCAGCTTACTAGCGGGGGGCTACAATGAGCAGTTCTTC
TRBJ1-5,.,TRBV2,TRBD1,CASSSGQRGFYSNQPQHF,TGTGCCAGCAGTTCGGGACAGCGAGGATTTTATAGCAATCAGCCCCAGCATTTT
TRBJ2-1,.,TRBV7-2,.,CASSLSSPIYNEQFF,TGTGCCAGCAGCTTATCGTCCCCAATCTACAATGAGCAGTTCTTC
TRBJ2-1,.,TRBV9,TRBD2,CASSPSGGAGNEQFF,TGTGCCAGCAGCCCTAGCGGGGGGGCCGGGAATGAGCAGTTCTTC
TRBJ1-4,.,TRBV2,.,CASTKGAGLGEKLFF,TGTGCCAGCACCAAAGGGGCAGGGCTGGGTGAAAAACTGTTTTTT
TRBJ2-3,few,TRBV7-2,TRBD1,CASRMTGGTQYF,TGTGCCAGCAGAATGACAGGGGGCACGCAGTATTTT
TRBJ1-5,.,TRBV28,.,CASSLENQPQHF,TGTGCCAGCAGTTTAGAAAATCAGCCCCAGCATTTT
TRBJ1-3,.,TRBV5-1,.,CASSLDPSESSGNTIYF,TGCGCCAGCAGCTTGGACCCCTCAGAAAGCTCTGGAAACACCATATATTTT
TRBJ1-1,.,TRBV19,TRBD1,CASSRDRAEVTEAFF,TGTGCCAGTAGTAGAGACAGGGCGGAGGTAACTGAAGCTTTCTTT
TRBJ2-7,.,TRBV7-2,.,CASSLDAGSYEQYF,TGTGCCAGCAGCTTAGACGCAGGGTCCTACGAGCAGTACTTC
TRBJ1-2,.,TRBV19,TRBD1,CASTDRGAYGYTF,TGTGCCAGTACGGACAGGGGAGCCTATGGCTACACCTTC
TRBJ2-5,.,TRBV29-1,.,CSVEPSDSQETQYF,TGCAGCGTTGAACCCTCCGACAGCCAAGAGACCCAGTACTTC
TRBJ2-7,few,TRBV27,.,CASSSRPWYEQYF,TGTGCCAGCAGTTCTCGACCGTGGTACGAGCAGTACTTC
TRBJ2-7,.,TRBV20-1,.,CSALGDEQYF,TGCAGTGCTTTGGGGGACGAGCAGTACTTC
TRBJ2-1,.,TRBV27,TRBD2,CASWDAGADNEQFF,TGTGCCAGCTGGGACGCGGGAGCGGACAATGAGCAGTTCTTC
TRBJ2-3,.,TRBV27,TRBD2,CASRRGGLAGSDTQYF,TGTGCCAGCAGGAGGGGGGGACTAGCGGGTTCAGATACGCAGTATTTT
TRBJ1-3,.,TRBV9,.,CASSTGNTIYF,TGTGCCAGCAGCACTGGAAACACCATATATTTT
TRBJ1-5,once,TRBV7-8,.,CANHIWSGNQPQHF,TGTGCCAACCACATATGGTCAGGGAATCAGCCCCAGCATTTT
TRBJ2-7,.,TRBV6-5,.,CASTDRSTNYEQYF,TGTGCCAGCACCGACAGGTCGACTAACTACGAGCAGTACTTC
TRBJ2-1,once,TRBV5-1,.,CASSLAGSASYNEQFF,TGCGCCAGCAGCTTGGCCGGGTCTGCCTCCTACAATGAGCAGTTCTTC
TRBJ1-5,.,TRBV28,TRBD1,CASTHKPGGVNQPQHF,TGTGCCAGCACCCATAAGCCAGGGGGCGTCAATCAGCCCCAGCATTTT
TRBJ2-3,.,TRBV6-5,TRBD2,CASRGGREGRGTQYF,TGTGCCAGCCGAGGGGGGCGGGAGGGCCGAGGTACGCAGTATTTT
TRBJ2-1,.,TRBV10-3,TRBD2,CAIKSPTSGRVNEQFF,TGTGCCATCAAATCACCGACTAGCGGGAGAGTTAATGAGCAGTTCTTC
TRBJ2-5,few,TRBV28,.,CASSPLVGGGTQYF,TGTGCCAGCAGTCCCCTTGTTGGAGGGGGGACCCAGTACTTC
TRBJ1-1,.,TRBV7-2,.,CASRYAPINTEAFF,TGTGCCAGCAGATACGCTCCTATCAACACTGAAGCTTTCTTT
TRBJ2-1,once,TRBV7-2,TRBD1,CASSPHRDRVLNEQFF,TGTGCCAGCAGCCCGCACCGGGACAGGGTCTTAAATGAGCAGTTCTTC
TRBJ1-1,.,TRBV5-4,.,CASSPEGTEAFF,TGTGCCAGCAGCCCCGAGGGGACTGAAGCTTTCTTT
TRBJ2-7,.,TRBV6-1,TRBD1,CASGLSQGKNEQYF,TGTGCCAGCGGACTTTCACAGGGGAAGAACGAGCAGTACTTC
TRBJ1-1,once,TRBV2,.,CASREQDLNTEAFF,TGTGCCAGCAGGGAACAAGACTTGAACACTGAAGCTTTCTTT
TRBJ2-7,.,TRBV29-1,.,CSVQRGREWEQYF,TGCAGCGTCCAGCGTGGCAGGGAATGGGAGCAGTACTTC
TRBJ2-7,.,TRBV28,.,CASSTRQAYEQYF,TGTGCCAGCAGTACCCGACAGGCCTACGAGCAGTACTTC